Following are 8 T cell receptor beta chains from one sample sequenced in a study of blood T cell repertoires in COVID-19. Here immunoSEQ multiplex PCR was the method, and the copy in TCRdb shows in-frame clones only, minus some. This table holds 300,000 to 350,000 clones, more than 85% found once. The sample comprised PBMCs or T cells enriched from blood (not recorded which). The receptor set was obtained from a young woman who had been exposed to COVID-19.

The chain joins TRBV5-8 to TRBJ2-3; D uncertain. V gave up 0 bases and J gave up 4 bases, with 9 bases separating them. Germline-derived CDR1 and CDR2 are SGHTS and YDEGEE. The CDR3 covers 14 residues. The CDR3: CASSLGSFSDTQYF. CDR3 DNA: TGTGCCAGCAGCTTGGGTAGTTTCTCAGATACGCAGTATTTT.

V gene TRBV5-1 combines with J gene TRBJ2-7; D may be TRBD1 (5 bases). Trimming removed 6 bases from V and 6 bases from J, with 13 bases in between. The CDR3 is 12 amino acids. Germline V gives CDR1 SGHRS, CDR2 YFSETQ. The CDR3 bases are TGCGCCAGCACAGGGATTTCGGGCGAGCAGTACTTC. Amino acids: CASTGISGEQYF.

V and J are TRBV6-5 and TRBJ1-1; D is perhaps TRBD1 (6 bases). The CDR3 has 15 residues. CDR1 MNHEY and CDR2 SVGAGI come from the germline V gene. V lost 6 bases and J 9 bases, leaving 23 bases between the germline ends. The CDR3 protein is CASSPSLTGTPQAFF. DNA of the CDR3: TGTGCCAGCAGCCCGAGCCTTACCGGGACACCGCAAGCTTTCTTT.

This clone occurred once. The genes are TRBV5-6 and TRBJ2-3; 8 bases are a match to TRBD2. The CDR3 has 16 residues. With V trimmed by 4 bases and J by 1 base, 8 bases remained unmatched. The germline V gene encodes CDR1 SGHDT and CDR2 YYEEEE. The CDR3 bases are TGTGCCAGCAGCAAAACAGCGGGGGCACGCACAGATACGCAGTATTTT. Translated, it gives CASSKTAGARTDTQYF.

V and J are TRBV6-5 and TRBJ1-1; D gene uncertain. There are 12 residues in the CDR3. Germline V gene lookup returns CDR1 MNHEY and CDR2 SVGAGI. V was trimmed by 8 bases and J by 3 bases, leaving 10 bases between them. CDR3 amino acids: CASRLTDTEAFF. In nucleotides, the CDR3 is TGTGCCAGCCGATTAACTGACACTGAAGCTTTCTTT.

The CDR3 DNA is TGTGCCAGCAGTTACTCGACGGCAGGGGACTCCTACGAGCAGTACTTC. It encodes CASSYSTAGDSYEQYF. The V and J genes are TRBV6-5 and TRBJ2-7, with a tentative D call TRBD1 (6 bases). Germline values: CDR1 MNHEY, CDR2 SVGAGI. This CDR3 has 16 residues. V lost 0 bases, J lost 0 bases, and 12 bases lay in between.

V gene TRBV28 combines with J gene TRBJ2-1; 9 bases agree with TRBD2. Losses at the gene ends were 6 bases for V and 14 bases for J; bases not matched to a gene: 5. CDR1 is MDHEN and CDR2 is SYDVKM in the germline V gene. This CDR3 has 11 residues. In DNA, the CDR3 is TGTGCCAGCAGATTAGCGGGGGCGGAGTTCTTC. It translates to CASRLAGAEFF.

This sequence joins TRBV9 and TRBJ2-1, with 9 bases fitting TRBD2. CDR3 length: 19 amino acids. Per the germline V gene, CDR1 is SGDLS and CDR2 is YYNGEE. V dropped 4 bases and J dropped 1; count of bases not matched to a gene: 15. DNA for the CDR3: TGTGCCAGCAGCATGGACCCCAAGCGGGGGGTTATGTCCTACAATGAGCAGTTCTTC. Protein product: CASSMDPKRGVMSYNEQFF.